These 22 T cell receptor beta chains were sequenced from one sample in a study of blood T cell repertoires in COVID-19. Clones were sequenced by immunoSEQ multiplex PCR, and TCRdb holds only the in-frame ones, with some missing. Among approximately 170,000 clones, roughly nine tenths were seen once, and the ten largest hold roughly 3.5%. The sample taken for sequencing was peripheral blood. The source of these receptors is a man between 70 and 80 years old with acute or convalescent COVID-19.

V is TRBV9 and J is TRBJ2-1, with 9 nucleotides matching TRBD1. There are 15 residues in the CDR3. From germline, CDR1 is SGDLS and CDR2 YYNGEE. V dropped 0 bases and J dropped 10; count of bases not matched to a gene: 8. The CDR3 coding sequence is TGTGCCAGCAGCGTAGTGGGACAGGGCGCGGTGGAGCAGTTCTTC. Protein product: CASSVVGQGAVEQFF.

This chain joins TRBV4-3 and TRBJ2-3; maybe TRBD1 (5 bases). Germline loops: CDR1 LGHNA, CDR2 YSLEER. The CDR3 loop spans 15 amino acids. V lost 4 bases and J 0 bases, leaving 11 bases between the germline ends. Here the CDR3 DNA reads TGCGCCAGCAGCCTCCAGGGCCGAAGCACAGATACGCAGTATTTT. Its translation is CASSLQGRSTDTQYF.

The CDR3 sequence is CASSEFEGTPQYF. The CDR3 DNA follows: TGTGCCAGCAGTGAATTCGAGGGGACTCCGCAGTACTTC. This chain joins TRBV6-1 and TRBJ2-7; a possible D gene is TRBD2 (6 bases). Germline lookup yields CDR1 MNHNS and CDR2 SASEGT. V gave up 2 bases and J gave up 9 bases, with 14 bases separating them. CDR3 size: 13 residues.

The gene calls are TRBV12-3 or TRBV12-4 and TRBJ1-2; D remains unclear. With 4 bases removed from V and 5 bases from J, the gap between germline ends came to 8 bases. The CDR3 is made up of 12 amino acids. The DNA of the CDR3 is TGTGCCAGCAGTTCCCGAACTTATGGCTACACCTTC. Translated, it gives CASSSRTYGYTF.

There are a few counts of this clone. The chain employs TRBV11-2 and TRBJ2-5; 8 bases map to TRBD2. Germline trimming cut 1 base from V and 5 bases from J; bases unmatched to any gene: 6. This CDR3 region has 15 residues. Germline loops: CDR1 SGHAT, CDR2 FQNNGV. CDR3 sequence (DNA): TGTGCCAGCAGCTTAGGAGGCGGGGGGTGGGAGACCCAGTACTTC. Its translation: CASSLGGGGWETQYF.

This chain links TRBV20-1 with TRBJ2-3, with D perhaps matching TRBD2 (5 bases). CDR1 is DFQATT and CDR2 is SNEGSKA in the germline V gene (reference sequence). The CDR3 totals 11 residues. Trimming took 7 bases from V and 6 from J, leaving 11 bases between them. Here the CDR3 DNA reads TGCAGTGGTCGGGGTACGGATACGCAGTATTTT. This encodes CSGRGTDTQYF.

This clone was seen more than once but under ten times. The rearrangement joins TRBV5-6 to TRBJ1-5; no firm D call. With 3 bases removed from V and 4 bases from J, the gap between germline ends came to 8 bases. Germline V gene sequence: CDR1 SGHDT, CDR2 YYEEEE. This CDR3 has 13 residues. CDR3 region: CASSSGGNQPQHF. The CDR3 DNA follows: TGTGCCAGCAGCTCGGGAGGGAATCAGCCCCAGCATTTT.

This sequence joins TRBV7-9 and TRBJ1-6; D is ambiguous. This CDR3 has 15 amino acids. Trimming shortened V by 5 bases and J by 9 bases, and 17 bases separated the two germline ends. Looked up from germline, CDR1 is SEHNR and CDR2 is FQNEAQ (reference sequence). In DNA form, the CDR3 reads TGTGCCAGCAGCGCCGTTGGAGGAGCGGGTTCACCCCTCCACTTT. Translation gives CASSAVGGAGSPLHF.

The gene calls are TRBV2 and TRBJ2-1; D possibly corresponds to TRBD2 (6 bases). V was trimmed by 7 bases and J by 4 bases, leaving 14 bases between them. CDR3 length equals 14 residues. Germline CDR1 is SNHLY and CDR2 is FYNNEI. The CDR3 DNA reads TGTGCCAGCACCCGGGACTCCTCATACAATGAGCAGTTCTTC. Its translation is CASTRDSSYNEQFF.

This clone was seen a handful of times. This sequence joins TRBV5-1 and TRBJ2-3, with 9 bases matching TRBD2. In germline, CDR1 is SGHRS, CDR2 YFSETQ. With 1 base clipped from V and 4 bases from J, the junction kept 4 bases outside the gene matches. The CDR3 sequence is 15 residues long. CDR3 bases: TGCGCCAGCAGCTTGAGCGGGAGGAGCCCAGATACGCAGTATTTT. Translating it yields CASSLSGRSPDTQYF. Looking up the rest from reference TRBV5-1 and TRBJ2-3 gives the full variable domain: KAGVTQTPRYLIKTRGQQVTLSCSPISGHRSVSWYQQTPGQGLQFLFEYFSETQRNKGNFPGRFSGRQFSNSRSEMNVSTLELGDSALYLCASSLSGRSPDTQYFGPGTRLTVL.

DNA of the CDR3: TGTGCCAGCAGCACCAGGGGTATGACCGGGGAGCTGTTTTTT. Encoded protein: CASSTRGMTGELFF. The genes are TRBV2 and TRBJ2-2; weak D call: TRBD1 (6 bases). In germline, CDR1 is SNHLY, CDR2 FYNNEI. V shed 6 bases and J shed 5 bases, with 13 bases lying between them. The CDR3 extends over 14 amino acids.

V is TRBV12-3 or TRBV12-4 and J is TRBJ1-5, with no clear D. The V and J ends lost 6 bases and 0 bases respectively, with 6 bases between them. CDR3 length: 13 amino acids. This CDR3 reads CASSTYSNQPQHF. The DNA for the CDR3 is TGTGCCAGCAGCACTTATAGCAATCAGCCCCAGCATTTT.

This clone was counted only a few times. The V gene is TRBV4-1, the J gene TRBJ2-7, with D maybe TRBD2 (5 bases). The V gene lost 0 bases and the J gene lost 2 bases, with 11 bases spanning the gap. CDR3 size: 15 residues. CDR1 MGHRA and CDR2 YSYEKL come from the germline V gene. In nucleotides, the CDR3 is TGCGCCAGCAGCCAAGAGTGGACTCCTACCTACGAGCAGTACTTC. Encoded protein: CASSQEWTPTYEQYF.

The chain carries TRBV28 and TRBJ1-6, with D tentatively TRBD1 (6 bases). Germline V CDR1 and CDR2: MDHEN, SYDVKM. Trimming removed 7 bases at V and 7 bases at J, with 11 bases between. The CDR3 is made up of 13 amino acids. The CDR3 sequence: CASNGQRNSPLHF. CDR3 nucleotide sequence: TGTGCCAGCAATGGACAGAGAAATTCACCCCTCCACTTT. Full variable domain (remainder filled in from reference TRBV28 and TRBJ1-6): DVKVTQSSRYLVKRTGEKVFLECVQDMDHENMFWYRQDPGLGLRLIYFSYDVKMKEKGDIPEGYSVSREKKERFSLILESASTNQTSMYLCASNGQRNSPLHFGNGTRLTVT.

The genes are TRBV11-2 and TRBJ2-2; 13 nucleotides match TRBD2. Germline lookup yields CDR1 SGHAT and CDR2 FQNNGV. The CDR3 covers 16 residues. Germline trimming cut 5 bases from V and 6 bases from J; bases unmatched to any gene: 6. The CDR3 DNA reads TGTGCCAGCAGCGTGTCCGGGACTAGCGGGGCCGGGGAGCTGTTTTTT. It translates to CASSVSGTSGAGELFF.

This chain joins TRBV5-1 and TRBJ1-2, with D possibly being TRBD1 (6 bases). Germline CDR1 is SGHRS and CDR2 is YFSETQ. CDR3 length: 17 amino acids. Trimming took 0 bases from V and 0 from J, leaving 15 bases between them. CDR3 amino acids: CASSLGQVTLANYGYTF. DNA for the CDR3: TGCGCCAGCAGCTTGGGACAGGTGACCTTAGCTAACTATGGCTACACCTTC.

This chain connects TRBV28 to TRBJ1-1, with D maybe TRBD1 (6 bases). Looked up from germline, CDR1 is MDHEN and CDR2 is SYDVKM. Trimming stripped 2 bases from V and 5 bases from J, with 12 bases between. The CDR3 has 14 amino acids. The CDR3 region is CASSLGGLGTEAFF. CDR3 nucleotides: TGTGCCAGCAGTTTAGGGGGCTTGGGGACTGAAGCTTTCTTT.

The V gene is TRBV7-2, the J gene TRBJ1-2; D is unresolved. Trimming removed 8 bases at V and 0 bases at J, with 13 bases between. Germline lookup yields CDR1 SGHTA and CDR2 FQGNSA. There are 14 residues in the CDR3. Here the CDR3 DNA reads TGTGCCAGCGGAATGTCGAGGGCTAACTATGGCTACACCTTC. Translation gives CASGMSRANYGYTF. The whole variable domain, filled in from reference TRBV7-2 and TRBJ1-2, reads GAGVSQSPSNKVTEKGKDVELRCDPISGHTALYWYRQSLGQGLEFLIYFQGNSAPDKSGLPSDRFSAERTGGSVSTLTIQRTQQEDSAVYLCASGMSRANYGYTFGSGTRLTVV.

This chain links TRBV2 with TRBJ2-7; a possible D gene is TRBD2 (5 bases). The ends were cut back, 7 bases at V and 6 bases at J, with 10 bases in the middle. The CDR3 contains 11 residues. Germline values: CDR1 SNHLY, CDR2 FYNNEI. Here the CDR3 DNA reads TGTGCCAGCATGACTATCGGCGAGCAGTACTTC. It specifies CASMTIGEQYF.

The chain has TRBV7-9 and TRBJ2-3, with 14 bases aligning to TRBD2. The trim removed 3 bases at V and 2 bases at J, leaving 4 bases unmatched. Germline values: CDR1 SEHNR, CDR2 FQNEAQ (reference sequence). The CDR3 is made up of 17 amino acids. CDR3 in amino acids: CASSFGTSGGFTDTQYF. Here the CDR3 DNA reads TGTGCCAGCAGCTTCGGGACTAGCGGGGGATTCACAGATACGCAGTATTTT.

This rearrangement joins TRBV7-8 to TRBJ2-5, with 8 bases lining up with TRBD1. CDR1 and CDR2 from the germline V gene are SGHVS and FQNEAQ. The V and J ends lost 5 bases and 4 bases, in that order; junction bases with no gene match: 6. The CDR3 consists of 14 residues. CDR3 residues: CASSGNRGLETQYF. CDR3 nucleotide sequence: TGTGCCAGCAGCGGGAACAGGGGGTTAGAGACCCAGTACTTC.

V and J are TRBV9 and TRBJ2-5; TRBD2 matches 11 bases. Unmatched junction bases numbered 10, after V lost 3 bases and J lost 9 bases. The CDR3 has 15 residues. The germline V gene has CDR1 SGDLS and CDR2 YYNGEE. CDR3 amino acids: CASSAGTSGSGAQYF. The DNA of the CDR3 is TGTGCCAGCAGCGCCGGGACTAGCGGCTCAGGGGCCCAGTACTTC.